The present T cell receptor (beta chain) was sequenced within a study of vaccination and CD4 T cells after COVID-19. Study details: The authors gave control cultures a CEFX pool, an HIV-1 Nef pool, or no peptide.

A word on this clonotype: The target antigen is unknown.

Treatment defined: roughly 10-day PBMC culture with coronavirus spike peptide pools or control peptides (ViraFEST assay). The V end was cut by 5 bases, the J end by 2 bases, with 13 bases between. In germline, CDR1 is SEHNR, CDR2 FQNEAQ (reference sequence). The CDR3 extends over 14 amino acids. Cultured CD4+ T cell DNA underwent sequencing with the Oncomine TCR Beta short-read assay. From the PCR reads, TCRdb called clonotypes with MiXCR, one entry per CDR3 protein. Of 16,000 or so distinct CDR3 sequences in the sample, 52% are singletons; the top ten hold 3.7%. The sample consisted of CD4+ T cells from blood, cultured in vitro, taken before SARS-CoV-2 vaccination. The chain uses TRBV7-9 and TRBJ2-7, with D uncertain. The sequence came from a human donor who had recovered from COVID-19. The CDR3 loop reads CASSQSHLTYEQYF. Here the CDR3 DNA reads TGTGCCAGCAGCCAGTCGCACTTAACCTACGAGCAGTACTTC.